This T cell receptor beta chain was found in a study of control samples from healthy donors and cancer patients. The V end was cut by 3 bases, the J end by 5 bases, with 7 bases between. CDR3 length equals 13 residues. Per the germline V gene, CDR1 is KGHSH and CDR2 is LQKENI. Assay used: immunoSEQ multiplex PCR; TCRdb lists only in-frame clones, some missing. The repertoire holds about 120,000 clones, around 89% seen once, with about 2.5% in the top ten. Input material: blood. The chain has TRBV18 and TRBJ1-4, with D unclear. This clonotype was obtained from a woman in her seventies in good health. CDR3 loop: CASSPGSNEKLFF. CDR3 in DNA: TGTGCCAGCTCACCGGGAAGCAATGAAAAACTGTTTTTT.